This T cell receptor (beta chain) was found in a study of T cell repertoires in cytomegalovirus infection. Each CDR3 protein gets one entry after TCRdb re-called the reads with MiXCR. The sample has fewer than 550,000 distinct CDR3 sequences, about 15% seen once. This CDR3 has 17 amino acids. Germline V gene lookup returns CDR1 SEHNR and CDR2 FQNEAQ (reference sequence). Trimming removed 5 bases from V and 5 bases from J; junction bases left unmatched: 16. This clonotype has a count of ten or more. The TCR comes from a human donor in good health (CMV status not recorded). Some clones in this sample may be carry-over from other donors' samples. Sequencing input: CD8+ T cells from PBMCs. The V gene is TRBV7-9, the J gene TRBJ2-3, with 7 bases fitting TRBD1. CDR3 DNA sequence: TGTGCCAGCAGCACCACCCGATTCGACAGGGTCGGAGATACGCAGTATTTT. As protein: CASSTTRFDRVGDTQYF.